Listed below are T cell receptor beta chains from one sample, sequenced in a study of PD-1 blockade in classical Hodgkin lymphoma. This table comes from immunoSEQ multiplex PCR, and its TCRdb copy is limited to in-frame clones, with some not included. The data contain about 93,000 clones, roughly 78% of them seen just once; the ten biggest clones take up over 7.5%. The sequencing here drew on peripheral blood mononuclear cells (PBMCs), taken before the fourth cycle of nivolumab. The receptors were gathered from a human donor with classical Hodgkin lymphoma. Both conserved end residues are part of each CDR3. The D gene is left open where the match is weak. Size is omitted from some rows. Given values are once, few, many or a class for expanded clones.

>TRBJ2-5|TRBV6-6|-|TRBD1
CASSSPRQGGQETQYF
TGTGCCAGCAGTTCTCCGAGACAGGGGGGCCAAGAGACCCAGTACTTC
>TRBJ2-7|TRBV9|-|-
CASSPKAGLAYEQYF
TGTGCCAGCAGCCCCAAAGCAGGCTTAGCCTACGAGCAGTACTTC
>TRBJ1-4|TRBV7-2|-|TRBD1
CASSLTGMGRNYGEKLFF
TGTGCCAGCAGCTTGACAGGGATGGGGCGCAACTACGGTGAAAAACTGTTTTTT
>TRBJ2-7|TRBV10-1|-|-
CASSAYRDYEQYF
TGCGCCAGCAGCGCCTACAGGGACTACGAGCAGTACTTC
>TRBJ2-1|TRBV19|-|-
CASSIWGSEQFF
TGTGCCAGTAGTATATGGGGGAGTGAGCAGTTCTTC
>TRBJ1-2|TRBV28|-|-
CASSLAAANNYGYTF
TGTGCCAGCAGTTTGGCGGCGGCAAATAACTATGGCTACACCTTC
>TRBJ1-2|TRBV6-1|few|TRBD1
CASSEVWTGGNYGYTF
TGTGCCAGCAGTGAAGTATGGACAGGGGGTAACTATGGCTACACCTTC
>TRBJ2-3|TRBV11-3|-|-
CASSYGYPSTDTQYF
TGTGCCAGCAGCTACGGGTACCCTAGCACAGATACGCAGTATTTT
>TRBJ2-3|TRBV19|-|-
CASSLSGRGADTQYF
TGTGCCAGTAGCTTATCGGGCAGGGGGGCAGATACGCAGTATTTT
>TRBJ2-5|TRBV19|-|TRBD1
CASGDRAEETQYF
TGTGCCAGTGGGGACAGGGCGGAAGAGACCCAGTACTTC
>TRBJ2-7|TRBV25-1|-|-
CASSEPAIAEQYF
TGTGCCAGCAGTGAGCCCGCGATCGCCGAGCAGTACTTC
>TRBJ1-5|TRBV18|few|-
CASSPRAEVPQHF
TGTGCCAGCTCACCCCGGGCGGAAGTGCCCCAGCATTTT
>TRBJ2-2|TRBV5-1|-|-
CASRVLGGQNTGELFF
TGCGCCAGCAGGGTTTTAGGGGGGCAGAACACCGGGGAGCTGTTTTTT
>TRBJ2-5|TRBV14|-|TRBD2
CASSQGGLAVQETQYF
TGTGCCAGCAGCCAAGGAGGACTAGCCGTTCAAGAGACCCAGTACTTC
>TRBJ2-6|TRBV10-3|-|-
CAISAGDSGANVLTF
TGTGCCATCAGTGCTGGGGACTCTGGGGCCAACGTCCTGACTTTC
>TRBJ2-5|TRBV5-4|-|-
CASSWPGAQTEETQYF
TGTGCCAGCAGCTGGCCCGGGGCACAGACCGAAGAGACCCAGTACTTC
>TRBJ2-7|TRBV18|-|TRBD1
CASSPDRGVGEQYF
TGTGCCAGCTCACCCGACAGGGGGGTAGGGGAGCAGTACTTC
>TRBJ2-7|TRBV11-3|-|TRBD1
CASSEGQGATYEQYF
TGTGCCAGCAGCGAGGGACAGGGGGCCACCTACGAGCAGTACTTC
>TRBJ1-2|TRBV19|-|-
CASSRTGSILNYGYTF
TGTGCCAGTAGTAGAACAGGTTCAATATTAAACTATGGCTACACCTTC
>TRBJ2-5|TRBV27|-|-
CASGPGLGETQYF
TGTGCCAGCGGTCCTGGACTGGGGGAGACCCAGTACTTC
>TRBJ2-7|TRBV6-6|-|-
CASSYKGGSYEQYF
TGTGCCAGCAGTTACAAAGGGGGCTCCTACGAGCAGTACTTC
>TRBJ2-7|TRBV6-1|few|-
CASSEQPTGTYEQYF
TGTGCCAGCAGTGAACAACCGACGGGGACCTACGAGCAGTACTTC
>TRBJ1-1|TRBV7-8|-|TRBD1
CASSRDRGRQNTEAFF
TGTGCCAGCAGCAGAGACAGGGGGCGCCAGAACACTGAAGCTTTCTTT
>TRBJ1-5|TRBV30|-|-
CAWSLRGNQPQHF
TGTGCCTGGAGTTTGCGGGGGAATCAGCCCCAGCATTTT
>TRBJ2-1|TRBV10-3|-|-
CAISDLYNEQFF
TGTGCCATCAGTGATCTGTACAATGAGCAGTTCTTC
>TRBJ1-3|TRBV9|few|-
CASSTRGGAGNTIYF
TGTGCCAGCAGCACCCGGGGGGGTGCAGGAAACACCATATATTTT
>TRBJ1-1|TRBV19|-|-
CASKRWGNTEAFF
TGTGCCAGTAAACGCTGGGGGAACACTGAAGCTTTCTTT
>TRBJ2-3|TRBV28|-|TRBD1
CASSLGTGGTDTQYF
TGTGCCAGCAGTTTGGGAACAGGGGGCACAGATACGCAGTATTTT
>TRBJ2-3|TRBV6-1|once|-
CASSVVRGWTDTQYF
TGTGCCAGCAGTGTCGTCAGGGGATGGACAGATACGCAGTATTTT
>TRBJ1-6|TRBV5-1|-|-
CASSLGQIDNSPLHF
TGCGCCAGCAGCTTAGGACAGATCGATAATTCACCCCTCCACTTT
>TRBJ1-1|TRBV6-6|few|TRBD1
CAFGTGATEAFF
TGTGCCTTCGGGACAGGGGCCACCGAAGCTTTCTTT
>TRBJ2-7|TRBV2|-|-
CASTADGYYEQYF
TGTGCCAGCACCGCAGACGGCTACTACGAGCAGTACTTC
>TRBJ2-7|TRBV9|-|TRBD2
CASSVGLAGVLSYEQYF
TGTGCCAGCAGCGTAGGACTAGCGGGGGTGCTTTCCTACGAGCAGTACTTC
>TRBJ2-1|TRBV5-1|-|TRBD1
CASSTGQGNEQFF
TGCGCCAGCAGCACGGGACAGGGTAATGAGCAGTTCTTC
>TRBJ2-7|TRBV5-1|few|TRBD1
CASSLADWWDRGPYEQYF
TGCGCCAGCAGCTTGGCCGATTGGTGGGACAGGGGTCCCTACGAGCAGTACTTC
>TRBJ1-2|TRBV10-3|-|-
CAISEQQSGYGYTF
TGTGCCATCAGTGAGCAACAGAGTGGCTATGGCTACACCTTC
>TRBJ2-1|TRBV27|once|TRBD2
CASSLWGGSYNEQFF
TGTGCCAGCAGTTTATGGGGGGGCTCCTACAATGAGCAGTTCTTC
>TRBJ1-2|TRBV6-5|-|-
CASSYSLGNYGYTF
TGTGCCAGCAGTTACTCTCTGGGGAACTATGGCTACACCTTC
>TRBJ2-6|TRBV29-1|once|-
CSAQGAPGANVLTF
TGCAGCGCGCAGGGAGCCCCTGGGGCCAACGTCCTGACTTTC
>TRBJ2-1|TRBV5-4|-|-
CASSLRQKYNEQFF
TGTGCCAGCAGCTTGCGACAGAAGTACAATGAGCAGTTCTTC
>TRBJ2-3|TRBV25-1|-|-
CASSEYMITDTQYF
TGTGCCAGCAGTGAATACATGATCACAGATACGCAGTATTTT
>TRBJ1-3|TRBV7-9|-|-
CASSLDAGNTIYF
TGTGCCAGCAGCTTAGATGCTGGAAACACCATATATTTT
>TRBJ1-6|TRBV9|few|-
CASSAGDSPLHF
TGTGCCAGCAGCGCGGGTGATTCACCCCTCCACTTT
>TRBJ1-1|TRBV7-2|-|-
CASSRRRDTEAFF
TGTGCCAGCAGCCGGCGGCGGGACACTGAAGCTTTCTTT
>TRBJ1-2|TRBV5-1|-|TRBD1
CASSLVGRDRNNYGYTF
TGCGCCAGCAGCTTGGTGGGACGGGACAGAAATAACTATGGCTACACCTTC
>TRBJ1-2|TRBV7-9|few|TRBD1
CASSLGALQGARGYTF
TGTGCCAGCAGCTTAGGGGCCTTACAGGGGGCCAGAGGCTACACCTTC
>TRBJ2-7|TRBV25-1|few|-
CASSSPTIPYEQYF
TGTGCCAGCAGTAGCCCAACTATACCCTACGAGCAGTACTTC
>TRBJ1-2|TRBV11-2|-|TRBD1
CASSSDRGAWYGYTF
TGTGCCAGCAGCTCTGACAGGGGAGCTTGGTATGGCTACACCTTC
>TRBJ2-1|TRBV19|-|TRBD2
CASSANAPSGSYNEQFF
TGTGCCAGTAGTGCGAACGCACCTAGCGGTTCCTACAATGAGCAGTTCTTC
>TRBJ2-2|TRBV13|-|TRBD2
CASSFPGGTGELFF
TGTGCCAGCAGCTTCCCGGGGGGGACCGGGGAGCTGTTTTTT
>TRBJ2-7|TRBV6-6|once|-
CASTPGKQYF
TGTGCCAGCACCCCTGGTAAGCAGTACTTC
>TRBJ2-5|TRBV25-1|-|-
CASSESPQETQYF
TGTGCCAGCAGTGAGAGCCCTCAAGAGACCCAGTACTTC
>TRBJ2-5|TRBV7-8|-|TRBD1
CASSWTGGETQYF
TGTGCCAGCAGCTGGACAGGGGGCGAGACCCAGTACTTC
>TRBJ2-5|TRBV19|-|-
CASSPGMELGSQYF
TGTGCCAGTAGTCCCGGGATGGAGCTCGGGTCCCAGTACTTC
>TRBJ1-2|TRBV28|-|TRBD1
CASSFRTGGHGYTF
TGTGCCAGCAGTTTCCGGACAGGGGGGCATGGCTACACCTTC
>TRBJ1-2|TRBV15|-|-
CATSTGGSGAINYGYTF
TGTGCCACCAGCACAGGAGGCTCAGGGGCCATCAACTATGGCTACACCTTC
>TRBJ2-7|TRBV2|-|-
CASREDGLSYEQYF
TGTGCCAGCAGGGAGGACGGCCTCTCCTACGAGCAGTACTTC
>TRBJ2-4|TRBV5-4|-|-
CASSPSGERKNIQYF
TGTGCCAGCAGCCCGTCGGGGGAGCGGAAAAACATTCAGTACTTC